A selection of T cell receptor beta chains follows, all from one sample in a study of blood T cell repertoires in COVID-19. Sequenced by immunoSEQ multiplex PCR; TCRdb stores in-frame clones only, minus some. The profile shows about 350,000 clones, roughly 90% of them singletons. Sequencing was done on a sample of peripheral blood. The receptors here all came from a woman in her seventies with COVID-19, enrolled during active disease. CDR3s include the opening cysteine and the closing phenylalanine or tryptophan. The D gene is left open where the match is weak. Some rows mark clone size as missing; the rest say once, few, many or name a class of expanded clone.

j_call: TRBJ1-5
clone_size: .
d_call: .
v_call: TRBV19
cdr3_nt: TGTGCCAGTAGTATAGATCTACAGCCCCAGCATTTT
cdr3_aa: CASSIDLQPQHF

j_call: TRBJ1-2
clone_size: .
d_call: .
v_call: TRBV30
cdr3_nt: TGTGCCTGGAGTTTTTGGGGCGATGGCTACACCTTC
cdr3_aa: CAWSFWGDGYTF

j_call: TRBJ2-3
clone_size: once
d_call: TRBD2
v_call: TRBV30
cdr3_nt: TGTGCCTGGAGTGTACGTAGCGGGGGTCGCACAGATACGCAGTATTTT
cdr3_aa: CAWSVRSGGRTDTQYF

j_call: TRBJ1-1
clone_size: .
d_call: .
v_call: TRBV5-8
cdr3_nt: TGTGCCAGCAGCTTTGACATCCTGAACACTGAAGCTTTCTTT
cdr3_aa: CASSFDILNTEAFF

j_call: TRBJ1-1
clone_size: .
d_call: TRBD1
v_call: TRBV5-5
cdr3_nt: TGTGCCAGCAGCTTGGGACAGGGGAGGGTCTCTGAAGCTTTCTTT
cdr3_aa: CASSLGQGRVSEAFF

j_call: TRBJ2-3
clone_size: .
d_call: .
v_call: TRBV27
cdr3_nt: TGTGCCAGCAGTTTACAGGGGATAAGCACAGATACGCAGTATTTT
cdr3_aa: CASSLQGISTDTQYF

j_call: TRBJ2-5
clone_size: .
d_call: .
v_call: TRBV7-3
cdr3_nt: TGTGCCAGCAGCTTATCGGGGGTCGGGCGAGAGACCCAGTACTTC
cdr3_aa: CASSLSGVGRETQYF

j_call: TRBJ1-4
clone_size: many
d_call: .
v_call: TRBV18
cdr3_nt: TGTGCCAGCTCACCTTTATCCGGGGGTCAACTGTTTTTT
cdr3_aa: CASSPLSGGQLFF

j_call: TRBJ1-1
clone_size: .
d_call: .
v_call: TRBV5-1
cdr3_nt: TGCGCCAGCAGCCCTACGCCCATGAACACTGAAGCTTTCTTT
cdr3_aa: CASSPTPMNTEAFF

j_call: TRBJ2-7
clone_size: .
d_call: .
v_call: TRBV10-1
cdr3_nt: TGCGCCAGCAGTGAGGCGGGGCAGGGAAAGCAGTACTTC
cdr3_aa: CASSEAGQGKQYF

j_call: TRBJ1-6
clone_size: .
d_call: .
v_call: TRBV18
cdr3_nt: TGTGCCAGCTCACCAAATCGCACGAGCTCCTATAATTCACCCCTCCACTTT
cdr3_aa: CASSPNRTSSYNSPLHF

j_call: TRBJ1-2
clone_size: .
d_call: TRBD1
v_call: TRBV9
cdr3_nt: TGTGCCAGCAGCCCGGACAGGGGGGCCTATGGCTACACCTTC
cdr3_aa: CASSPDRGAYGYTF

j_call: TRBJ1-2
clone_size: .
d_call: TRBD1
v_call: TRBV7-2
cdr3_nt: TGTGCCAGCAGCCACAGGGGGGAAATAGGCTACACCTTC
cdr3_aa: CASSHRGEIGYTF

j_call: TRBJ1-1
clone_size: .
d_call: .
v_call: TRBV3-1/TRBV3-2
cdr3_nt: TGTGCCAGCAGCCATCGAGGACACTTGAACACTGAAGCTTTCTTT
cdr3_aa: CASSHRGHLNTEAFF

j_call: TRBJ1-2
clone_size: .
d_call: .
v_call: TRBV18
cdr3_nt: TGTGCCAGCTCTCCCCAGGGGCTCGGCTATGGCTACACCTTC
cdr3_aa: CASSPQGLGYGYTF

j_call: TRBJ1-5
clone_size: .
d_call: TRBD1
v_call: TRBV3-1/TRBV3-2
cdr3_nt: TGTGCCAGCAGCCCGGACAGGTTTCAGCCCCAGCATTTT
cdr3_aa: CASSPDRFQPQHF

j_call: TRBJ1-5
clone_size: .
d_call: .
v_call: TRBV5-1
cdr3_nt: TGCGCCAGCAGCTTGGATCCAAATCAGCCCCAGCATTTT
cdr3_aa: CASSLDPNQPQHF

j_call: TRBJ1-1
clone_size: .
d_call: .
v_call: TRBV10-3
cdr3_nt: TGTGCCACGGGGACAATGAAAAGCACTGAAGCTTTCTTT
cdr3_aa: CATGTMKSTEAFF

j_call: TRBJ2-2
clone_size: .
d_call: TRBD2
v_call: TRBV24-1
cdr3_nt: TGTGCCACCAGTGATGCTAGCGGGGGGCCCACCGGGGAGCTGTTTTTT
cdr3_aa: CATSDASGGPTGELFF

j_call: TRBJ1-2
clone_size: .
d_call: TRBD1
v_call: TRBV4-1
cdr3_nt: TGCGCCAGCAGCCAAGCCGGGACAGGGGGGTATGGCTACACCTTC
cdr3_aa: CASSQAGTGGYGYTF